A selection of T cell receptor beta chains follows, all from one sample in a study of blood T cell repertoires in COVID-19. The table came from immunoSEQ multiplex PCR; TCRdb's copy has only in-frame clones and leaves some out. The table lists some 80,000 clones, about 78% of them singletons. The specimen sequenced was peripheral blood. These receptors originate from a human donor in a cohort sampled during active COVID-19. Each CDR3 is given without its conserved first and last residue. The order of the fields is V gene, J gene, CDR3 protein.

v_call: TRBV7-9
j_call: TRBJ1-2
cdr3_aa: ASTSGPTNYGYT

v_call: TRBV6-5
j_call: TRBJ2-3
cdr3_aa: ASSLAGTDTQY

v_call: TRBV7-6
j_call: TRBJ2-3
cdr3_aa: ASSITRGLAGGDTQY

v_call: TRBV10-3
j_call: TRBJ1-5
cdr3_aa: AISESTRGGNQPQH

v_call: TRBV30
j_call: TRBJ1-2
cdr3_aa: ACRWLYGYT

v_call: TRBV7-9
j_call: TRBJ2-2
cdr3_aa: ASSLADPGTGELF

v_call: TRBV5-1
j_call: TRBJ1-1
cdr3_aa: ASSPGTGQKAF

v_call: TRBV30
j_call: TRBJ1-5
cdr3_aa: AWTEGFRNQPQH

v_call: TRBV5-4
j_call: TRBJ2-3
cdr3_aa: ASSPPTGDTDTQY

v_call: TRBV28
j_call: TRBJ2-7
cdr3_aa: ASSSGQEQY

v_call: TRBV2
j_call: TRBJ2-3
cdr3_aa: ASSGQGALGTDTQY

v_call: TRBV4-3
j_call: TRBJ1-6
cdr3_aa: ASSQSFGGGNSPLH

v_call: TRBV4-1
j_call: TRBJ1-1
cdr3_aa: ASSQRQGMNTEAF

v_call: TRBV20-1
j_call: TRBJ2-3
cdr3_aa: SASRGGGADTQY

v_call: TRBV2
j_call: TRBJ2-2
cdr3_aa: ASSVSGELF

v_call: TRBV5-4
j_call: TRBJ2-1
cdr3_aa: ANSFRVGTSGSFFYNEQF

v_call: TRBV9
j_call: TRBJ2-7
cdr3_aa: ASSVDDRSSYEQY

v_call: TRBV7-8
j_call: TRBJ2-3
cdr3_aa: ASSLAGQMGTDTQY

v_call: TRBV6-5
j_call: TRBJ2-5
cdr3_aa: ASSYLQGFGQETQY

v_call: TRBV4-2
j_call: TRBJ2-7
cdr3_aa: ASSQAVGQNPYEQY

v_call: TRBV24-1
j_call: TRBJ1-4
cdr3_aa: ATSDPGQGGLDEKLF

v_call: TRBV5-1
j_call: TRBJ1-1
cdr3_aa: ASSSTGGNTEAF

v_call: TRBV7-9
j_call: TRBJ2-5
cdr3_aa: ASRRLAGGETQY

v_call: TRBV7-3
j_call: TRBJ2-2
cdr3_aa: ASSLRGQGDGELF

v_call: TRBV6-2/TRBV6-3
j_call: TRBJ2-7
cdr3_aa: ASSYSFLAGAYEQY

v_call: TRBV7-7
j_call: TRBJ2-1
cdr3_aa: ASSARQGSVVNEQF

v_call: TRBV19
j_call: TRBJ1-5
cdr3_aa: ASSPWDSGSNQPQH

v_call: TRBV5-1
j_call: TRBJ2-4
cdr3_aa: ASRYRDIQY

v_call: TRBV4-2
j_call: TRBJ1-2
cdr3_aa: ASSQGGTGINYGYT

v_call: TRBV6-5
j_call: TRBJ1-2
cdr3_aa: ASSPAGENGYT

v_call: TRBV15
j_call: TRBJ1-5
cdr3_aa: ATSRQYQPQH

v_call: TRBV9
j_call: TRBJ1-5
cdr3_aa: ASSVGGSNQPQH

v_call: TRBV6-2/TRBV6-3
j_call: TRBJ1-4
cdr3_aa: ASSYRDRVSEKLF

v_call: TRBV15
j_call: TRBJ2-7
cdr3_aa: ATSREGGTDYEQY

v_call: TRBV5-4
j_call: TRBJ2-3
cdr3_aa: ASSPSALSYTDTQY

v_call: TRBV5-1
j_call: TRBJ1-2
cdr3_aa: ASSLAGSNYGYT

v_call: TRBV27
j_call: TRBJ2-1
cdr3_aa: ASSLLAGVYNEQF

v_call: TRBV5-1
j_call: TRBJ1-2
cdr3_aa: ASSGQPGGNYGYT

v_call: TRBV27
j_call: TRBJ2-5
cdr3_aa: ASSPRTGGETQY

v_call: TRBV29-1
j_call: TRBJ2-3
cdr3_aa: SVGRTSTEPTDTQY

v_call: TRBV24-1
j_call: TRBJ2-1
cdr3_aa: ATSVGRAGEQF

v_call: TRBV7-2
j_call: TRBJ2-7
cdr3_aa: ASSFGYYEQY

v_call: TRBV7-2
j_call: TRBJ2-6
cdr3_aa: ASSVDSSLSGANVLT

v_call: TRBV7-9
j_call: TRBJ1-5
cdr3_aa: AKSNDRGNQPQH

v_call: TRBV7-9
j_call: TRBJ2-2
cdr3_aa: ASSQTGGARTGELF

v_call: TRBV6-5
j_call: TRBJ1-4
cdr3_aa: ASIRQRNEKLF

v_call: TRBV18
j_call: TRBJ2-3
cdr3_aa: ASSPEGVPDTQY

v_call: TRBV2
j_call: TRBJ2-7
cdr3_aa: ASFGPRLAGRPYEQY